This T cell receptor (beta chain) emerged from a study of neurological immune-mediated disorders. Points from the study as a whole: HTLV-1-associated myelopathy had the most TCR clonal expansion, and multiple sclerosis had the least, less than healthy controls.

Synthesis of cDNA was accomplished via 5'RACE employing 10-nucleotide random UMIs. Every sequencing run gave over 180 million TCR-beta sequences, taken from 15-18 subjects. TCRdb analysed the 5' RACE reads with MiXCR anew, one entry per CDR3 protein. The table has some 14,000 distinct CDR3 sequences, around 9.3% seen once. V gave up 4 bases and J gave up 0 bases, with 10 bases separating them. This CDR3 comprises 14 residues. CDR1 SGHRS and CDR2 YFSETQ come from the germline V gene. Ten or more counts support this clonotype. What it binds is not known. The receptor's source is a woman in her forties in good health. This rearrangement joins TRBV5-1 to TRBJ2-5, with D possibly TRBD1 on 6 matching bases. Sequences were obtained from PBMCs. CDR3 sequence reads: CASSPDSNQETQYF. CDR3 DNA sequence: TGCGCCAGCAGCCCGGACAGTAACCAAGAGACCCAGTACTTC.